This entry describes one T cell receptor beta chain. Its antigen is unknown. The data derive from a study of CD8+ T cells in alopecia areata. Study summary: Each day, treated patients took oral tofacitinib twice, at 5 to 10 mg per dose. Findings of the study overall: Normal scalp had lower clonality than lesional scalp, with alopecia totalis/universalis lesions showing this most strongly.

Extracted RNA was reverse transcribed, and the resulting cDNA served as sequencing template. Clones were sequenced by immunoSEQ multiplex PCR, and TCRdb holds only the in-frame ones, with some missing. The profile shows about 160,000 clones, roughly 48% of them singletons. From germline, CDR1 is MDHEN and CDR2 SYDVKM. This CDR3 is 16 amino acids long. V was shortened by 3 bases and J by 1 base, with 14 bases between the two germline ends. In alopecia areata patients, both lesional scalp punch biopsies and peripheral blood were collected. This receptor was identified in a human donor with alopecia areata. Sequenced: CD4+ T cells sorted from blood. This chain links TRBV28 with TRBJ2-3; possibly TRBD2 for D (6 bases). CDR3 in amino acids: CASSFLSGWGTDTQYF. The CDR3 DNA sequence: TGTGCCAGCAGTTTCTTAAGCGGGTGGGGCACAGATACGCAGTATTTT.